Listed below are T cell receptor beta chains from one sample, sequenced in a study of T cell responses to AZD1222 COVID-19 vaccine. TCRdb keeps only in-frame clones here, not all; method: immunoSEQ multiplex PCR. The data show some 130,000 clones, just under 95% seen once. The input for sequencing was peripheral blood, taken 28 days after the second AZD1222 dose. The receptor set was obtained from an adult who received the AZD1222 COVID-19 vaccine. Both conserved end residues are part of each CDR3. D genes are given only for firm matches. Size values are once, few and many counts, or a class for expanded clones, and some rows have none.

size	D	V	J	CDR3	DNA
.	TRBD1	TRBV5-1	TRBJ1-3	CASYTRDSSGNTIYF	TGCGCCAGCTATACGAGGGACAGCTCTGGAAACACCATATATTTT
.	.	TRBV7-6	TRBJ1-3	CASSPPGNTIYF	TGTGCCAGCAGCCCTCCCGGAAACACCATATATTTT
.	.	TRBV5-1	TRBJ1-1	CASSPGGTKEAFF	TGCGCCAGCAGCCCGGGGGGAACGAAAGAAGCTTTCTTT
.	.	TRBV6-5	TRBJ2-7	CASSYVGPYEQYF	TGTGCCAGCAGTTACGTCGGACCCTACGAGCAGTACTTC
.	.	TRBV4-1	TRBJ1-1	CASSQESNGGTEAFF	TGCGCCAGCAGCCAAGAATCAAATGGGGGCACTGAAGCTTTCTTT
once	.	TRBV19	TRBJ1-2	CASLGGRYGYTF	TGTGCCAGTCTCGGGGGACGGTATGGCTACACCTTC
.	TRBD1	TRBV11-2	TRBJ1-5	CASSSGQDFSNQPQHF	TGTGCCAGCAGTTCAGGACAGGACTTTAGCAATCAGCCCCAGCATTTT
once	TRBD1	TRBV9	TRBJ1-2	CASSVAGGGSGYTF	TGTGCCAGCAGCGTAGCGGGAGGGGGCAGTGGTTACACCTTC
.	.	TRBV30	TRBJ1-6	CAWTDAGSINSPLHF	TGTGCCTGGACGGACGCGGGATCGATTAATTCACCCCTCCACTTT
.	.	TRBV14	TRBJ1-1	CASSQAPTAEAFF	TGTGCCAGCAGCCAAGCGCCGACAGCCGAAGCTTTCTTT
.	TRBD2	TRBV30	TRBJ2-7	CAWPPKLAGGTYEQYF	TGTGCCTGGCCACCCAAACTAGCGGGGGGCACATACGAGCAGTACTTC
.	.	TRBV7-3	TRBJ1-4	CASSNEDEKLFF	TGTGCCAGCAGTAACGAGGATGAAAAACTGTTTTTT
.	.	TRBV28	TRBJ2-7	CASSFISYEQYF	TGTGCCAGCAGTTTTATTTCCTACGAGCAGTACTTC
.	.	TRBV3-1/TRBV3-2	TRBJ1-6	CASSQGSSPLHF	TGTGCCAGCAGCCAAGGTTCGAGTCCCCTCCACTTT
.	.	TRBV27	TRBJ2-3	CASSLARLAATDTQYF	TGTGCCAGCAGTTTAGCACGTTTGGCAGCCACAGATACGCAGTATTTT
.	.	TRBV27	TRBJ1-3	CASSFSPPRSSGNTIYF	TGTGCCAGCAGTTTTTCCCCTCCTCGGAGCTCTGGAAACACCATATATTTT
.	.	TRBV15	TRBJ1-5	CATSRDLGGLQPQHF	TGTGCCACCAGCAGAGACTTGGGGGGTTTGCAGCCCCAGCATTTT
.	.	TRBV6-2/TRBV6-3	TRBJ1-1	CASSSVLNTEAFF	TGTGCCAGCAGTTCCGTCCTGAACACTGAAGCTTTCTTT
.	.	TRBV9	TRBJ2-1	CASSADLSSYNEQFF	TGTGCCAGCAGCGCGGACTTGAGCTCCTACAATGAGCAGTTCTTC
.	TRBD1	TRBV27	TRBJ1-6	CASSLRPGQANSPLHF	TGTGCCAGCAGTTTACGGCCGGGACAGGCTAATTCACCCCTCCACTTT
few	.	TRBV12-3/TRBV12-4	TRBJ2-5	CASSLGETQYF	TGTGCCAGCAGTTTAGGAGAGACCCAGTACTTC
.	.	TRBV7-7	TRBJ2-6	CASRRRGQRGPLSGANVLTF	TGTGCTAGCAGGCGGCGGGGACAGCGGGGCCCTTTATCTGGGGCCAACGTCCTGACTTTC
once	TRBD1	TRBV4-2	TRBJ1-2	CASSQDSGDRTGYTF	TGTGCCAGCAGCCAAGACAGCGGGGACAGAACTGGCTACACCTTC
.	TRBD1	TRBV7-9	TRBJ1-1	CASVQGALGTEAFF	TGTGCCAGCGTACAGGGGGCGCTGGGCACTGAAGCTTTCTTT
.	TRBD1	TRBV5-4	TRBJ2-7	CASGPTGAYEQYF	TGTGCCAGCGGACCGACAGGGGCCTACGAGCAGTACTTC
.	.	TRBV2	TRBJ1-2	CASSETRFGGYTF	TGTGCCAGCAGTGAAACCCGTTTTGGAGGCTACACCTTC
.	.	TRBV5-1	TRBJ1-1	CASSSALPNTEAFF	TGCGCCAGCAGCTCAGCCCTACCTAACACTGAAGCTTTCTTT
.	.	TRBV21-1	TRBJ1-1	CASSDSNTEAFF	TGTGCCAGCAGTGACAGCAACACTGAAGCTTTCTTT
few	.	TRBV5-4	TRBJ1-2	CASSLGGESYGYTF	TGTGCCAGCAGCTTGGGGGGGGAGAGCTATGGCTACACCTTC
.	.	TRBV19	TRBJ1-6	CASSFTAYSPLHF	TGTGCCAGTAGTTTTACAGCCTATTCACCCCTCCACTTT
.	TRBD1	TRBV4-1	TRBJ1-5	CASSQGGDRPNQPQHF	TGCGCCAGCAGCCAAGGGGGGGACAGACCCAATCAGCCCCAGCATTTT
.	.	TRBV7-3	TRBJ2-3	CASSSDYTDTQYF	TGTGCCAGCAGCTCGGACTACACAGATACGCAGTATTTT
.	.	TRBV4-2	TRBJ2-5	CASSRSRDGETQYF	TGTGCCAGCAGCCGCTCGCGGGATGGAGAGACCCAGTACTTC
.	.	TRBV6-5	TRBJ2-5	CASSYGRDGAATQYF	TGTGCCAGCAGTTACGGTCGGGACGGTGCCGCGACCCAGTACTTC
.	.	TRBV5-1	TRBJ1-6	CASSLAWDSPLHF	TGCGCCAGCAGCTTGGCCTGGGATTCACCCCTCCACTTT
.	.	TRBV24-1	TRBJ1-1	CATSGGVGYTEAFF	TGTGCCACCAGTGGGGGGGTGGGGTATACTGAAGCTTTCTTT
.	.	TRBV25-1	TRBJ1-3	CASSEVGGLGNTIYF	TGTGCCAGCAGTGAAGTCGGGGGACTGGGAAACACCATATATTTT
.	.	TRBV15	TRBJ1-2	CATSRDLAPEGSWNYGYTF	TGTGCCACCAGCAGAGATCTGGCCCCCGAAGGGTCTTGGAACTATGGCTACACCTTC
.	.	TRBV5-6	TRBJ1-6	CASSLGHVPNSPLHF	TGTGCCAGCAGCTTGGGTCACGTCCCTAATTCACCCCTCCACTTT
.	.	TRBV5-4	TRBJ1-2	CASSLERNYGYTF	TGTGCCAGCAGCTTGGAACGGAACTATGGCTACACCTTC
.	TRBD1	TRBV10-3	TRBJ2-7	CAISESMDRGHEQYF	TGTGCCATCAGTGAGTCTATGGACAGGGGTCACGAGCAGTACTTC